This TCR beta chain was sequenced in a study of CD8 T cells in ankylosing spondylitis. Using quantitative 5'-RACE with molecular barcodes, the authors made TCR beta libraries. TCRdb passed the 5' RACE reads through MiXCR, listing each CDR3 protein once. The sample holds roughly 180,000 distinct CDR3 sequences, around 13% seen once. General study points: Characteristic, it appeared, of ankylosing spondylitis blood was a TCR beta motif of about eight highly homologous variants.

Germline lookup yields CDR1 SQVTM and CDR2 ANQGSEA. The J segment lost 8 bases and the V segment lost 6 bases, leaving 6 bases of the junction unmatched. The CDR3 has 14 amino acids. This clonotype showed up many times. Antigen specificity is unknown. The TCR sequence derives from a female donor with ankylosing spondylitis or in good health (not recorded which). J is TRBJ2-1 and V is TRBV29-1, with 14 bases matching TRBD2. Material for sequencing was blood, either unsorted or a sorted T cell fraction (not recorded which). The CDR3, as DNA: TGCAGCGTAGGGACTAGCGGGAGAAGGCATGAGCAGTTCTTC. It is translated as CSVGTSGRRHEQFF.